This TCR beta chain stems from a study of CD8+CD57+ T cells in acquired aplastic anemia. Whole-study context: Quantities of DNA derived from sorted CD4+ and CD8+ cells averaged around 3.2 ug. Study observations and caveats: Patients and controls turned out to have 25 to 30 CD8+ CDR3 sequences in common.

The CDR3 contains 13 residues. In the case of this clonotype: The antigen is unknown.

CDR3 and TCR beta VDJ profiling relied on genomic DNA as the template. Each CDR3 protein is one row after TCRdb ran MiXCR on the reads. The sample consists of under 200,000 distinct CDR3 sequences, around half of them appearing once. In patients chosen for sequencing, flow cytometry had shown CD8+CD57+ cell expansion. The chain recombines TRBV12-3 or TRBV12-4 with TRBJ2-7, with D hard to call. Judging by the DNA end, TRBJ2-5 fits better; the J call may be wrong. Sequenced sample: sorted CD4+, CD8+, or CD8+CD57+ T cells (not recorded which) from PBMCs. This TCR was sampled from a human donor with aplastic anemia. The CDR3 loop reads CASSLSPQETQYF. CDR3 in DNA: TGTGCCAGCAGTTTATCTCCCCAAGAGACCCAGTACTTC.